This T cell receptor (beta chain) is drawn from a study of blood T cells in healthy people across ages. Across the study: Per every two T cells, about one barcoded beta molecule was captured by template switching. Whole-study results and caveats: Using unsorted PBMCs precluded a conclusive naive versus antigen-experienced comparison.

This clonotype was picked up a small number of times. Its antigen remains unknown. A J-beta primer mix and a sample-barcoded 5' primer were used in a second PCR of roughly 6 to 11 cycles. TCRdb used MiXCR to reprocess the 5' RACE reads, holding one entry per CDR3 protein. The sample lists over 700,000 distinct CDR3 sequences; 20% to 25% were seen once. The sample was also linked to a second study, of T cells of mothers and their children. From that study: cDNA was made from all extracted RNA, around 1.5 ug per 15 ul. Related and unrelated pairs show similar thymic shaping of TCR recombination output.

The sequenced sample consisted of blood. The source of this sequence is a boy aged 5-17 years in good health.

CDR3 in amino acids: CSVESGTSGVYEQYF. CDR3 nucleotides: TGCAGCGTTGAGTCGGGGACTAGCGGGGTCTACGAGCAGTACTTC. The chain recombines TRBV29-1 with TRBJ2-5, with 13 nucleotides matching TRBD2. The J call is doubtful: the DNA matches TRBJ2-7 better. The CDR3 has 15 residues. Germline lookup yields CDR1 SQVTM and CDR2 ANQGSEA.